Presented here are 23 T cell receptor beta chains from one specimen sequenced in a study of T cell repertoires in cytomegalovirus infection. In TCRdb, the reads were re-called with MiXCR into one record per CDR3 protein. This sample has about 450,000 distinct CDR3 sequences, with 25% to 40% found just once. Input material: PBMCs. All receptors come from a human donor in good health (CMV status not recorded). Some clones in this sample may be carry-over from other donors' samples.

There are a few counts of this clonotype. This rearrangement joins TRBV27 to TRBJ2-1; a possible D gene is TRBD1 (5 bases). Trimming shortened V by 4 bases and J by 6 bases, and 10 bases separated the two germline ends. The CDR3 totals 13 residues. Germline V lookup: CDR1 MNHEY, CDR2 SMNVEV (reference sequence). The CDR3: CASSCQGCNEQFF. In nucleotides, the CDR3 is TGTGCCAGCAGTTGCCAGGGTTGCAATGAGCAGTTCTTC.

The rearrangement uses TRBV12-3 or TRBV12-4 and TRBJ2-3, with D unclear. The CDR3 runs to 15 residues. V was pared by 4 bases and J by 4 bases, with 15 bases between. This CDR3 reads CASSSSDSSADTQYF. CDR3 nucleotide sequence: TGTGCCAGCAGTTCCTCCGACTCTAGTGCAGATACGCAGTATTTT.

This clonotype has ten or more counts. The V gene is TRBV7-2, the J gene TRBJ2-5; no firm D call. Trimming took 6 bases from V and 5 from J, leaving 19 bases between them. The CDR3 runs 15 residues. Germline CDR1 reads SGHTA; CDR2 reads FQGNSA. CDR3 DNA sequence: TGTGCCAGCAGATACGGGCTGATTCGCCGGGAGACCCAGTACTTC. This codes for CASRYGLIRRETQYF.

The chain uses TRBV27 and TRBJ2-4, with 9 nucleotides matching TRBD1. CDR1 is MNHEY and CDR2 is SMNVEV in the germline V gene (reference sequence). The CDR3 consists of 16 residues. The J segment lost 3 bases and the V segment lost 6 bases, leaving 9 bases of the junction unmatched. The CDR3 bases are TGTGCCAGCAGAGGGGCCGGGACAGGGCGCAAAAACATTCAGTACTTC. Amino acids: CASRGAGTGRKNIQYF.

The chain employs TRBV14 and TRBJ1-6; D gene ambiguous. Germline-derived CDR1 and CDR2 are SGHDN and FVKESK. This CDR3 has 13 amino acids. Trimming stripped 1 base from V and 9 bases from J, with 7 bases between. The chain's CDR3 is CASSQVPGSPLHF. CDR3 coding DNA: TGTGCCAGCAGCCAAGTGCCGGGTTCACCCCTCCACTTT.

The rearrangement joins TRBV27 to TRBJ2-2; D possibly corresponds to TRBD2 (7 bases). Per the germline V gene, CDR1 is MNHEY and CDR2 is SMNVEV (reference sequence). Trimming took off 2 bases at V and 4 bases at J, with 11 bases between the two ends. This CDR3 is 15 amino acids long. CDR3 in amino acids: CASSLGGALTGELFF. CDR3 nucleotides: TGTGCCAGCAGTTTAGGGGGGGCACTCACCGGGGAGCTGTTTTTT.

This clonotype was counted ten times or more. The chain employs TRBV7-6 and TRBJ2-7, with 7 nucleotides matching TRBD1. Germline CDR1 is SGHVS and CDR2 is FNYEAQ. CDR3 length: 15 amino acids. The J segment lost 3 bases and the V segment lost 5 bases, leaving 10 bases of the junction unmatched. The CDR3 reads CASSANMGQYYEQYF. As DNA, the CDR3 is TGTGCCAGCAGCGCTAATATGGGACAGTACTACGAGCAGTACTTC.

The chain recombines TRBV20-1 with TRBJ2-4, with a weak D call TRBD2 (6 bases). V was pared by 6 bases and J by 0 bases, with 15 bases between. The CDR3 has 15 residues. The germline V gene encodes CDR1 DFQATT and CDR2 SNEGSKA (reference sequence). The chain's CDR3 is CSAPDGGKAKNIQYF. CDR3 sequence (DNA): TGCAGTGCACCGGACGGGGGTAAAGCCAAAAACATTCAGTACTTC.

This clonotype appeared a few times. CDR3 residues: CASSRGTLIANEKLFF. In nucleotides, the CDR3 is TGTGCCAGCAGCCGGGGGACCCTCATAGCTAATGAAAAACTGTTTTTT. V gene TRBV12-3 or TRBV12-4 combines with J gene TRBJ1-4, with TRBD1 as a possible D gene (5 bases). The CDR3 consists of 16 residues. V shed 6 bases and J shed 3 bases, with 17 bases lying between them.

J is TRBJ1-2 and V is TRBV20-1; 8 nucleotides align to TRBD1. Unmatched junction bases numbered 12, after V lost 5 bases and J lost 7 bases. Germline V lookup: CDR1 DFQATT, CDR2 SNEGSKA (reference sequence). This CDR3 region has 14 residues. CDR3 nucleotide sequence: TGCAGTGCTCCAACAACAGGGGGGCTTAGTGGCTACACCTTC. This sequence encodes CSAPTTGGLSGYTF.

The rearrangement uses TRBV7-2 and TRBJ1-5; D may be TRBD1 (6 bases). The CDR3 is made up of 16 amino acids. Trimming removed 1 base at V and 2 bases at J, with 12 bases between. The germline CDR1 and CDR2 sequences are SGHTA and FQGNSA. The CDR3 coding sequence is TGTGCCAGCAGCTTAGTGGGGGCAGCGGGCAATCAGCCCCAGCATTTT. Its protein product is CASSLVGAAGNQPQHF.

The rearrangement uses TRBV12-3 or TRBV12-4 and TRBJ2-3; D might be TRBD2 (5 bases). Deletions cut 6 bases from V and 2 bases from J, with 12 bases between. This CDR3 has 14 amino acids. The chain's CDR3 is CASSWERITDTQYF. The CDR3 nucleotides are TGTGCCAGCAGCTGGGAGCGGATCACAGATACGCAGTATTTT.

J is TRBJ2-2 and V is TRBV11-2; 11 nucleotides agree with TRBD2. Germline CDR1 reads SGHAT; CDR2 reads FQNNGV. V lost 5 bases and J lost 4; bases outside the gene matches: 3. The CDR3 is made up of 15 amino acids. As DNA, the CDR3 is TGTGCCAGCAGCCCTAGCGGGGGGCTCACCGGGGAGCTGTTTTTT. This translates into CASSPSGGLTGELFF.

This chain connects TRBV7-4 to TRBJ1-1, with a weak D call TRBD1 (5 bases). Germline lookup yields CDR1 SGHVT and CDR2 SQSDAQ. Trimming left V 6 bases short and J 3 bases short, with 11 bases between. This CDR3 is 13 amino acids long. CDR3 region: CASRGPLDTEAFF. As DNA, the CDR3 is TGTGCCAGCAGGGGACCCTTGGACACTGAAGCTTTCTTT.

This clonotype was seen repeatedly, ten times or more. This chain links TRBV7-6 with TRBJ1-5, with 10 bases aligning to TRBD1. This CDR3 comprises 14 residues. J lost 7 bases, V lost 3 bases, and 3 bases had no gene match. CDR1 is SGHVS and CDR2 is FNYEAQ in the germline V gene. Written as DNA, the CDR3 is TGTGCCAGCAGCTTGGCGACAGGGGGCCAGCCCCAGCATTTT. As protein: CASSLATGGQPQHF.

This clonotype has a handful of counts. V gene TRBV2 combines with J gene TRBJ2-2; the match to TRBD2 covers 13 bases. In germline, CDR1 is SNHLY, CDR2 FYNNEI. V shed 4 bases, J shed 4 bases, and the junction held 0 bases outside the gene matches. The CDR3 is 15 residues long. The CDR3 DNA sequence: TGTGCCAGCAGTGGGACTAGCGGGGGCACCGGGGAGCTGTTTTTT. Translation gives CASSGTSGGTGELFF.

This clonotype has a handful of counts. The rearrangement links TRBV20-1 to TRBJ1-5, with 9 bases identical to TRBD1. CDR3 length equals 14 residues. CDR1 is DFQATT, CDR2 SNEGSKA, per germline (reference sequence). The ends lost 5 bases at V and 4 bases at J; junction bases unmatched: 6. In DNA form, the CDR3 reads TGCAGTGCTCTCTGGACAGGGGCTAATCAGCCCCAGCATTTT. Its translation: CSALWTGANQPQHF.

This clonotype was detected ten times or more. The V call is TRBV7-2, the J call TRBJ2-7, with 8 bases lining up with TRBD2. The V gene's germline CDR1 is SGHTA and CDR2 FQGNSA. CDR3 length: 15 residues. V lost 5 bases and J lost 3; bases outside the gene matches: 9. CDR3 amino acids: CASSALKRGNYEQYF. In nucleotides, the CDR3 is TGTGCCAGCAGCGCCTTGAAGCGGGGGAACTACGAGCAGTACTTC.

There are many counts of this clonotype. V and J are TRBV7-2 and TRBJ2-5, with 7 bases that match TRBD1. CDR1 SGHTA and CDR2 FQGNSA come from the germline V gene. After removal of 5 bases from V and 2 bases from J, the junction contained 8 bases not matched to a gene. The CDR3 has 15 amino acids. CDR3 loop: CASSVGQAMQETQYF. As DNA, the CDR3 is TGTGCCAGCAGCGTCGGACAGGCTATGCAAGAGACCCAGTACTTC.

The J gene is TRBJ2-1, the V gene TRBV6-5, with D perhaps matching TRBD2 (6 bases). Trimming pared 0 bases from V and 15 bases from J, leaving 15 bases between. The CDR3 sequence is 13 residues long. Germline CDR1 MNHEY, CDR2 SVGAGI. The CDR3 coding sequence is TGTGCCAGCAGTTACTCGAAGGAGGGCGACGGGTTCTTC. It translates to CASSYSKEGDGFF.

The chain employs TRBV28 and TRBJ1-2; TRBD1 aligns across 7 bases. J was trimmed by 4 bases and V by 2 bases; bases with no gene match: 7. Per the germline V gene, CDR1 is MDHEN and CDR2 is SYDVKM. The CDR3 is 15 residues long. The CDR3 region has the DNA TGTGCCAGCAGTTTAGGGGGCCGACAGGGCTATGGCTACACCTTC. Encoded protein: CASSLGGRQGYGYTF.

CDR3 DNA: TGTGCCAGCAGTTCGCCTCTCAAGGGACGTGGGAACACTGAAGCTTTCTTT. It codes for CASSSPLKGRGNTEAFF. This rearrangement joins TRBV6-2 or TRBV6-3 to TRBJ1-1; tentative D call: TRBD1 (5 bases). Germline values: CDR1 MNHEY, CDR2 SVGEGT. The CDR3 contains 17 residues. V lost 4 bases to trimming and J lost 1 base, with 19 bases between them.

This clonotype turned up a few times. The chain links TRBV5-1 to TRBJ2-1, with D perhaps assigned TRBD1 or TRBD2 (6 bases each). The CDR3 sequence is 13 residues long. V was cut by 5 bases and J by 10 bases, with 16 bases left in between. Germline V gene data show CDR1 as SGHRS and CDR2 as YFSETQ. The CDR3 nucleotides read TGCGCCAGCAGTTGGGCAGGGGAGGACGAGCAGTTCTTC. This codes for CASSWAGEDEQFF.